The clone carrying this T cell receptor beta chain has just a few counts. J was trimmed by 5 bases and V by 2 bases; bases with no gene match: 14. Germline lookup yields CDR1 SGHKS and CDR2 YYEKEE (reference sequence). This CDR3 is 17 amino acids long. One entry per CDR3 protein, called by TCRdb with MiXCR from the RT-PCR reads. The sample gives hundreds of thousands of distinct CDR3 sequences, approximately 15% of which show up once; 3.6% is in the top ten. The source is a female donor in good health, serving as a healthy control. Specimen: memory CD4+ T cells from blood. This sequence joins TRBV5-5 and TRBJ2-5, with 8 bases matching TRBD1. DNA of the CDR3: TGTGCCAGCAGCTTCTCCGGGACAGGATCCGGGGACGAGACCCAGTACTTC. This gives the protein CASSFSGTGSGDETQYF. The full variable domain, its missing parts supplied by reference TRBV5-5 and TRBJ2-5, is DAGVTQSPTHLIKTRGQQVTLRCSPISGHKSVSWYQQVLGQGPQFIFQYYEKEERGRGNFPDRFSARQFPNYSSELNVNALLLGDSALYLCASSFSGTGSGDETQYFGPGTRLLVL.